This TCR beta chain appears in the sequencing data of a study of T cells in localized non-small cell lung cancer. Study findings and constraints: Exceeding tumor, uninvolved adjacent lung had the highest T cell clonality.

V shed 3 bases and J 6 bases; nucleotides not matched to a gene: 9. Germline assignment: CDR1 WNHNN and CDR2 SYGVQD (reference sequence). The CDR3 has 16 residues. Measured with immunoSEQ multiplex PCR; TCRdb has only the in-frame clones, and not every one. Of some 50,000 clones listed, around nine tenths are singletons. As for this clone: The antigen is not known.

The chain joins TRBV10-1 to TRBJ2-1; 9 positions agree with TRBD2. Sequencing was performed on PBMCs, taken before any cancer treatment. The sequence came from a female donor with stage II lung adenocarcinoma. DNA of the CDR3: TGCGCCAGCAGTGATGGGGCGGGGGGGCGTTTCAATGAGCAGTTCTTC. This sequence encodes CASSDGAGGRFNEQFF.